This T cell receptor beta chain was observed in a study of CD8 T cells in Susac syndrome (dated by TCRdb to between 2017 and 2020). As for the study more broadly: Of the Susac syndrome patients who were sequenced, six had clinically active disease and roughly eight were in clinical remission. At blood withdrawal, Susac syndrome patients were therapy-naive, treated with corticosteroids (with IVIg additionally given to some), or treated with IVIg alone. Repertoire sequencing was used to test whether CD8+ T cell activation and differentiation in Susac syndrome was antigen driven.

Peripheral blood CD8+ and CD4+ T cells from healthy donors, Susac syndrome patients and multiple sclerosis patients were profiled using high-throughput TCR beta sequencing. The Susac syndrome patients fulfilled recently defined diagnostic criteria for definite or probable disease. Bulk CD8+ and CD4+ T cells were purified by magnetic negative isolation, whereas CD8+ TEMRA cells were enriched by FACS. Blood was collected in EDTA tubes and processed within 24 hours, with PBMCs isolated through density gradient centrifugation. PBMCs intended for TCR sequencing were frozen in liquid nitrogen and were later thawed in a 37 degrees C water bath. A purity of at least 90% was achieved for sorted or isolated CD4+, CD8+ and CD8+ TEMRA cells. RNA was extracted using the RNeasy kit, and roughly 0.5 to 1 microgram was reverse transcribed with random hexamers. The immunoSEQ multiplex PCR assay, covering 54 Vbeta and 13 Jbeta segments, was used to amplify TCR beta CDR3 regions. Bias from PCR amplification was corrected by using a synthetic template baseline for primer optimization and for computational correction. The authors processed their data as follows. Reads were annotated to V, D and J genes according to IMGT and were analyzed with immunoSEQ Analyzer, with only productive sequences retained. Clonality was calculated as one minus the Shannon entropy normalized by log2 of the number of productive unique sequences. For each patient and control, public and private clones were evaluated within the 100 most prevalent clones. Susac-specific clones were defined as absent from healthy and MS cohorts, 800 to 1,200 published viral clones and other ImmuneACCESS disease sequences. The public reads were run again by TCRdb, first through fastp at Q25 and then through MiXCR, and only productive beta chains were kept. Each entry merges the rows of one CDR3 protein and shows their most common DNA and genes. The V and J calls shown here were made by TCRdb, not taken from the authors' results. This sample comprises about 240,000 distinct CDR3 sequences, approximately 95% of them detected only once. The leading ten clones occupy 0.1% of the sample.

From the cysteine through the phenylalanine, the CDR3 covers 15 amino acids. This entry keeps only the CDR3 DNA: 45 bases, framed from base 1. The germline ends are 11 bases apart after V is trimmed by 0 bases and J by 4 bases. CDR1 and CDR2 (LGHNA, YNFKEQ) derive from the germline V gene. Beyond this particular receptor, the publication reports: In patients with Susac syndrome, the CD4+ T cell repertoire showed no detectable clonal expansion. The number of individuals in the TCR sequencing and HLA analysis was acknowledged as relatively small.

A word on this clonotype: Its antigen target is currently unknown. Per-base quality was not reported, and no clone a single base away is much larger than it.

Recombination connected TRBV4-2 to TRBJ2-3; TRBD2 is a weak D gene call, 5 bases matching. The receptor's source is a human donor with Susac syndrome. Sequencing was done on a sample of CD4+ T cells from PBMCs. The encoded CDR3 is CASSQDGPEADTQYF. The base sequence is TGTGCCAGCAGCCAAGACGGGCCGGAGGCAGATACGCAGTATTTT.